This paragraph covers one T cell receptor (beta chain) sequence. This sample was included in a study of shared clonotypes between healthy human individuals. Germline loops: CDR1 WSHSY, CDR2 SAAADI. The V and J ends lost 6 bases and 6 bases respectively, with 21 bases between them. The CDR3 sequence is 16 residues long. Under the authors' procedure: ImmunoSEQ output held junction-only sequences without quality scores, so filtering differed. Sequencing was performed with immunoSEQ multiplex PCR; in TCRdb, only in-frame clones are kept and a portion is missing. V and J calls and clone size come straight from that table; D and trimming were deduced from the DNA. The sample includes roughly 1,100,000 clones, roughly 80% of them seen just once.

The chain links TRBV10-2 to TRBJ2-1; no clear D. Sequencing was carried out using memory CD4+ T cells sorted from blood. Subset noted: CD45RA-negative fraction. The receptor comes from a man aged 18 to 29 in good health. The CDR3: CASSAQRAQAINEQFF. CDR3 DNA: TGCGCCAGCAGCGCGCAACGGGCCCAAGCCATCAATGAGCAGTTCTTC.